This T cell receptor beta chain was observed in a study of T-cell memory formation after mild COVID-19. Broader study findings: Clones shrinking between day 15 and 85 showed a balanced CD4/CD8 split, and those that grew later tilted toward CD4+.

Constant-segment primers and 5'RACE yielded cDNA libraries for TCR alpha and TCR beta, each carrying sample barcodes and UMIs. TCRdb reanalysed the 5' RACE reads using MiXCR and keeps one entry per CDR3 protein. Of around 100,000 distinct CDR3 sequences listed, roughly 11% are singletons. V was clipped by 4 bases and J by 3 bases; unmatched bases: 5. The CDR3 is made up of 14 amino acids. Germline V gene sequence: CDR1 SGHAT, CDR2 FQDESV (reference sequence). Notes on this clonotype: Its antigen is undetermined.

The specimen sequenced was PBMCs or a T cell subset sorted from them (not recorded which). The receptor's source is a young man who had mild COVID-19 (a few samples of this study predate the infection). Cell type and time point are not known. The chain couples TRBV11-1 to TRBJ1-1; 7 bases map to TRBD1. In DNA form, the CDR3 reads TGTGCCAGCAGCTCGTACAGGGGATACACTGAAGCTTTCTTT. This translates into CASSSYRGYTEAFF.